This entry lists 4 T cell receptor beta chains sequenced from one sample in a study of PD-1 blockade in classical Hodgkin lymphoma. Relapses following autologous stem cell transplantation were seen in all patients, with brentuximab vedotin exposure varying. The method was immunoSEQ multiplex PCR; TCRdb's version includes in-frame clones alone and lacks a portion of them. The data contain about 41,000 clones, 76% of them singletons. The sample here was peripheral blood mononuclear cells (PBMCs), taken at baseline. These receptors came from a human donor with classical Hodgkin lymphoma.

As concerns this clone: This sample also contains other DNA sequences that code for the same CDR3. The chain joins TRBV9 to TRBJ2-1; 7 bases map to TRBD2. Germline CDR1 is SGDLS and CDR2 is YYNGEE. V was clipped by 0 bases and J by 4 bases; unmatched bases: 4. The CDR3 consists of 15 residues. Here the CDR3 reads CASSVGGRDYNEQFF. The CDR3 DNA reads TGTGCCAGCAGCGTAGGCGGGAGAGATTACAATGAGCAGTTCTTC.

The rearrangement joins TRBV2 to TRBJ2-7; D might be TRBD1 (6 bases). The CDR3 has 12 residues. CDR1 is SNHLY, CDR2 FYNNEI, per germline. Trimming left V 6 bases short and J 4 bases short, with 10 bases between. CDR3 region: CASRPQGYEQYF. Here the CDR3 DNA reads TGTGCCAGCAGACCCCAGGGGTACGAGCAGTACTTC.

The chain has TRBV6-6 and TRBJ1-5; 7 bases are shared with TRBD1. Losses at the gene ends were 11 bases for V and 2 bases for J; bases not matched to a gene: 9. Germline V gene lookup returns CDR1 MNHNY and CDR2 SVGAGI (reference sequence). The CDR3 covers 14 residues. CDR3 nucleotides: TGTGCCGCCCGACCTCAGGGGGGCAATCAGCCCCAGCATTTT. Protein sequence: CAARPQGGNQPQHF.

The chain is built from TRBV5-6 and TRBJ2-3; 7 nucleotides agree with TRBD1. This CDR3 contains 16 residues. Germline CDR1 SGHDT, CDR2 YYEEEE. V was clipped by 3 bases and J by 0 bases; unmatched bases: 7. The CDR3 spells CASSYRPGQSTDTQYF. Written as DNA, the CDR3 is TGTGCCAGCAGCTATAGGCCGGGACAGAGCACAGATACGCAGTATTTT.